This TCR beta chain was captured by sequencing in a study of T-cell reconstitution after alpha-beta-depleted transplantation in children. Preparing the TCRbeta library involved the use of unique molecular identifiers. One entry per CDR3 protein, called by TCRdb with MiXCR from the PCR reads. The sample lists some 640,000 distinct CDR3 sequences; 16% were seen once. This clonotype was detected many times. The V segment lost 7 bases and the J segment 4 bases; nucleotides outside the gene matches: 7. The CDR3 runs to 13 residues. The TCR was taken from a human donor who donated a stem cell graft to a child with acute myeloid leukemia. The V and J genes are TRBV12-3 or TRBV12-4 and TRBJ2-7; TRBD1 matches at 7 bases. The sample here was PBMCs from the stem cell graft donor, taken from the stem cell graft. The CDR3 DNA reads as TGTGCCAGCACCGAGGGGACAGCTTACGAGCAGTACTTC. Residues: CASTEGTAYEQYF.